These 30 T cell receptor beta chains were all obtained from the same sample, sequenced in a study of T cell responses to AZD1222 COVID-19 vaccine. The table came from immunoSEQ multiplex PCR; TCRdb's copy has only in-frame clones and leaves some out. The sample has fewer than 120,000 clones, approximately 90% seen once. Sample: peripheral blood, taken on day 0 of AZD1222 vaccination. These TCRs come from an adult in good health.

The CDR3 protein is CASSYSTVAFSYEQYF. CDR3 coding DNA: TGTGCCAGCAGTTACTCGACGGTTGCCTTCTCCTACGAGCAGTACTTC. The chain is built from TRBV6-2 or TRBV6-3 and TRBJ2-7; D is uncertain. This CDR3 is built from 16 residues. Trimming removed 0 bases from V and 0 bases from J, with 12 bases in between. Germline V gene data show CDR1 as MNHEY and CDR2 as SVGEGT.

CDR3 loop: CASSYRPWDQPQHF. DNA of the CDR3: TGTGCCAGCAGTTACCGCCCCTGGGACCAGCCCCAGCATTTT. This chain links TRBV6-5 with TRBJ1-5, with D tentatively TRBD1 (5 bases). The CDR3 runs 14 residues. The V end was cut by 2 bases, the J end by 7 bases, with 12 bases between. Germline values: CDR1 MNHEY, CDR2 SVGAGI.

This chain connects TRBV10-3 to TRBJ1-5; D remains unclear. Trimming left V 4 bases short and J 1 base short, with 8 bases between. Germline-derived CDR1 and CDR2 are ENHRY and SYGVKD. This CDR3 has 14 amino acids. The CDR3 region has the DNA TGTGCCATCAGTGGGTCCGAGAGCAATCAGCCCCAGCATTTT. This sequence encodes CAISGSESNQPQHF.

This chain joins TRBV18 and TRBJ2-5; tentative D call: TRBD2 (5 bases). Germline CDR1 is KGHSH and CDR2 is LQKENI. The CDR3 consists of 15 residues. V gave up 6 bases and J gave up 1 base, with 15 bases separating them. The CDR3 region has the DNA TGTGCCAGCTCGGGAGCGTTCAGCGTCCAAGAGACCCAGTACTTC. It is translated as CASSGAFSVQETQYF.

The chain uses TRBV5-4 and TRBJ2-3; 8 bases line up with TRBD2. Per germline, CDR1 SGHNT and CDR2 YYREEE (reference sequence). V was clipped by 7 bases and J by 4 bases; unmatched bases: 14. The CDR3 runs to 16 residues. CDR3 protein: CASPPPGRGASDTQYF. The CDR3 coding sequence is TGTGCCAGCCCCCCCCCGGGGCGGGGGGCCTCAGATACGCAGTATTTT. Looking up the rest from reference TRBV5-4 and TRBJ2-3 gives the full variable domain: ETGVTQSPTHLIKTRGQQVTLRCSSQSGHNTVSWYQQALGQGPQFIFQYYREEENGRGNFPPRFSGLQFPNYSSELNVNALELDDSALYLCASPPPGRGASDTQYFGPGTRLTVL.

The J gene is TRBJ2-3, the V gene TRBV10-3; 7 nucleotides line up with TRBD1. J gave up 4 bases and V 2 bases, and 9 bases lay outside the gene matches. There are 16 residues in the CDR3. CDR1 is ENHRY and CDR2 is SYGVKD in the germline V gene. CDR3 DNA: TGTGCCATCAGTGAGGGCCGTAGGGGGCTTTCAGATACGCAGTATTTT. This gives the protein CAISEGRRGLSDTQYF.

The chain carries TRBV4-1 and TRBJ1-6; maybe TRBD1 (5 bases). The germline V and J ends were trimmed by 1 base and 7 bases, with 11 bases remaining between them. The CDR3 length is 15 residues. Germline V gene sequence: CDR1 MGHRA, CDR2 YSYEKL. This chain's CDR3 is CASSQGQGRNSPLHF. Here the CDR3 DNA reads TGCGCCAGCAGCCAAGGGCAGGGAAGGAATTCACCCCTCCACTTT.

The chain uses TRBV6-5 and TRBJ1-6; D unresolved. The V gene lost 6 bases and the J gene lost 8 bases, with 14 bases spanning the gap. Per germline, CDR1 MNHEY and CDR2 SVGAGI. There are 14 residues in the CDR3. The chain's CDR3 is CASRTPGPYSPLHF. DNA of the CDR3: TGTGCCAGCAGGACCCCGGGCCCCTATTCACCCCTCCACTTT.

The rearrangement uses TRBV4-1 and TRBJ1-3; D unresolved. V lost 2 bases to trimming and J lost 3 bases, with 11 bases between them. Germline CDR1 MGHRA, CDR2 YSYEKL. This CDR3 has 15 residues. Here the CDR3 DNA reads TGCGCCAGCAGCCAAAACACGGAGATTGGAAACACCATATATTTT. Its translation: CASSQNTEIGNTIYF.

The DNA for the CDR3 is TGTGCCAGCAGCTTATTCCCCCGGGACAGGGGATCGGAGCAGTACTTC. Translated: CASSLFPRDRGSEQYF. The chain has TRBV7-7 and TRBJ2-7, with 10 positions matching TRBD1. Per germline, CDR1 SSHAT and CDR2 FNYEAQ (reference sequence). The CDR3 runs 16 residues. The junction had 11 bases not matched to a gene; V was cut back by 2 bases and J by 7 bases.

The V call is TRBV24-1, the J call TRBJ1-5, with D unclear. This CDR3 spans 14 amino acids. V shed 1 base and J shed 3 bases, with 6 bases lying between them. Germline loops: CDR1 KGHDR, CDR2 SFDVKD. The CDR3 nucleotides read TGTGCCACCAGTGATTTAGAATTCAATCAGCCCCAGCATTTT. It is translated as CATSDLEFNQPQHF.

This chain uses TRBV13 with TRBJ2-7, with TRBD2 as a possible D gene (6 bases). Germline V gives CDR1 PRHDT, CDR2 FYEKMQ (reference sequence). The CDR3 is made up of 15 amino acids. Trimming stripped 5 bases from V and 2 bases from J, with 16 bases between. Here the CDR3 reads CASSPPGRTPYEQYF. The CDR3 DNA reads TGTGCCAGCAGCCCCCCGGGGAGGACCCCCTACGAGCAGTACTTC.

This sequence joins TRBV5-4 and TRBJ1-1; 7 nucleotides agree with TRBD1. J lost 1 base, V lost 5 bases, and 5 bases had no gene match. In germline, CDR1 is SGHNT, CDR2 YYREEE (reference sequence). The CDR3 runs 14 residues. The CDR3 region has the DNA TGTGCCAGCAGAGCTGACAGGGCGAACACTGAAGCTTTCTTT. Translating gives CASRADRANTEAFF.

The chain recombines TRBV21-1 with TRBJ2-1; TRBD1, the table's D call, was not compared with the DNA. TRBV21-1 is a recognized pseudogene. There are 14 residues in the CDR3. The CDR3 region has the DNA TGTGCCAGCAGGGACAGGGGCGACTGGGATGAGCAGTTCTTC. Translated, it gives CASRDRGDWDEQFF.

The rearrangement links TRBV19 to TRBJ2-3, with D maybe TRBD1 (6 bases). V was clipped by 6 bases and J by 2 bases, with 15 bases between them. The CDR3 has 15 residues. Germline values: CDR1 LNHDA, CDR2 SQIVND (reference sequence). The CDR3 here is CASSEGQGLTDTQYF. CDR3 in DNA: TGTGCCAGTAGCGAGGGTCAGGGGCTCACAGATACGCAGTATTTT.

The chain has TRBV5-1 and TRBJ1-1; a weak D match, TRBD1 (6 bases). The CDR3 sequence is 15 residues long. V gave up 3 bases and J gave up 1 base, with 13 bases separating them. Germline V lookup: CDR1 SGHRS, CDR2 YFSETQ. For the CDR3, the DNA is TGCGCCAGCAGCTCTGCCGGGACACAGAACACTGAAGCTTTCTTT. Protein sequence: CASSSAGTQNTEAFF.

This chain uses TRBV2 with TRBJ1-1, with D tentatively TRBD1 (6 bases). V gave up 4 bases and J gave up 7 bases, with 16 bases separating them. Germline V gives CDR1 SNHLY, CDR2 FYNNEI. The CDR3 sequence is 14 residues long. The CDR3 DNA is TGTGCCAGCAGTGTTGGGCGGACAGTTGGTGAAGCTTTCTTT. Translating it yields CASSVGRTVGEAFF.

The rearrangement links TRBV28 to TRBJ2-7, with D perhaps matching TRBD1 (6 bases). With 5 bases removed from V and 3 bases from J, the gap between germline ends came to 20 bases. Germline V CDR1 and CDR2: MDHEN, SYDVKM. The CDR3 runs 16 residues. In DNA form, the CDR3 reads TGTGCCAGCAGTGAAAACAGGGTAGGGGCGGACTACGAGCAGTACTTC. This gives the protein CASSENRVGADYEQYF.

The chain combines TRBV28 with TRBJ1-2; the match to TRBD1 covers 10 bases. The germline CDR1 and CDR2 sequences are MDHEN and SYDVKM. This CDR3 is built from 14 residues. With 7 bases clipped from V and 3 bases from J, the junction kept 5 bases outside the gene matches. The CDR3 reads CASTRDRGDYGYTF. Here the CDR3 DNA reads TGTGCCAGCACCCGGGACAGGGGCGACTATGGCTACACCTTC.

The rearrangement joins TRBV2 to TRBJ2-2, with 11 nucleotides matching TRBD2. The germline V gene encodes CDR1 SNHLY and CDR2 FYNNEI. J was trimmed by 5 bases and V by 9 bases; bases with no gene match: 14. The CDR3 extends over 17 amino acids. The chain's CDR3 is CASLPLAGGHRTGELFF. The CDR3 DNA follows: TGTGCCAGTCTGCCTCTAGCGGGGGGCCACAGAACCGGGGAGCTGTTTTTT.

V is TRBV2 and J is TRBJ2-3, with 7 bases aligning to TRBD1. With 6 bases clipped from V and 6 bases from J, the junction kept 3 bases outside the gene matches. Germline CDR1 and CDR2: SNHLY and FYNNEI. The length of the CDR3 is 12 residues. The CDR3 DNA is TGTGCCAGCAGCAAACAGGGGGATACGCAGTATTTT. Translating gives CASSKQGDTQYF. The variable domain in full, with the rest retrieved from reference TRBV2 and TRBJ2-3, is EPEVTQTPSHQVTQMGQEVILRCVPISNHLYFYWYRQILGQKVEFLVSFYNNEISEKSEIFDDQFSVERPDGSNFTLKIRSTKLEDSAMYFCASSKQGDTQYFGPGTRLTVL.

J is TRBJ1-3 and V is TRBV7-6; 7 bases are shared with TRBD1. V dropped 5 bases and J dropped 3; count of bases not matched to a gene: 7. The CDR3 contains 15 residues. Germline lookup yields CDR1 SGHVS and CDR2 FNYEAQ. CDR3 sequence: CASSAQGGYGNTIYF. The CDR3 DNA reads TGTGCCAGCAGCGCCCAGGGGGGTTATGGAAACACCATATATTTT.

Here the CDR3 DNA reads TGTGCCAGCAGCTTAATAGGGGGCAATTCACCCCTCCACTTT. Translated, it gives CASSLIGGNSPLHF. The gene calls are TRBV13 and TRBJ1-6; 7 positions match TRBD1. V was pared by 2 bases and J by 7 bases, with 2 bases of the junction left unmatched. Germline V gene data show CDR1 as PRHDT and CDR2 as FYEKMQ (reference sequence). The CDR3 contains 14 residues. The variable domain in full, with the rest retrieved from reference TRBV13 and TRBJ1-6, is AAGVIQSPRHLIKEKRETATLKCYPIPRHDTVYWYQQGPGQDPQFLISFYEKMQSDKGSIPDRFSAQQFSDYHSELNMSSLELGDSALYFCASSLIGGNSPLHFGNGTRLTVT.

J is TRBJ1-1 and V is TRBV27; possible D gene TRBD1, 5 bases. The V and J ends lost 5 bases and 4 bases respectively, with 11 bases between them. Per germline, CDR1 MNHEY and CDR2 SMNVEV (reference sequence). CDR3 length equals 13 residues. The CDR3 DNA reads TGTGCCAGCAGTCCCTGGGGGGGCACTGAAGCTTTCTTT. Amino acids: CASSPWGGTEAFF.

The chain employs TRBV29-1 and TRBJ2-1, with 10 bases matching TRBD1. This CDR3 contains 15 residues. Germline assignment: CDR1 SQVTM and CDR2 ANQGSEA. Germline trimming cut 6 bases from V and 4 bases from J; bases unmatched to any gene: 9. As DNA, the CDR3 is TGCAGCGTCATCGACCGGGACAGGGGTTACAATGAGCAGTTCTTC. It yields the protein CSVIDRDRGYNEQFF.

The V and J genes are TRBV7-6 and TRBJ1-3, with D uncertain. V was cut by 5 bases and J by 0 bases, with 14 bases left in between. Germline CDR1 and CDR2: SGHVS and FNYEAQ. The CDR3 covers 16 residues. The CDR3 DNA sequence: TGTGCCAGCAGCCCGTCCCGCGGGATCTCTGGAAACACCATATATTTT. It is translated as CASSPSRGISGNTIYF.

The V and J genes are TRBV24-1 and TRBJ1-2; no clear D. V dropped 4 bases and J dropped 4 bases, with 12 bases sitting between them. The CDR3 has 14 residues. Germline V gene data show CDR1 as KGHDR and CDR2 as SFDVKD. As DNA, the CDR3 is TGTGCCACCAGTGACCCTCCACTAACCTATGGCTACACCTTC. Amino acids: CATSDPPLTYGYTF.

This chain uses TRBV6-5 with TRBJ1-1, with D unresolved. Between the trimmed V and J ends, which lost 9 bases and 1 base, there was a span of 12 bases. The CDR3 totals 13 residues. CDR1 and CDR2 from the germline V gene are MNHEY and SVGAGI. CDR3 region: CASLLGENTEAFF. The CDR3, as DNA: TGTGCCAGTCTCCTTGGAGAGAACACTGAAGCTTTCTTT.

CDR3 protein: CASSREQGGTNEKLFF. CDR3 DNA sequence: TGTGCCAGCAGCCGGGAACAGGGGGGAACTAATGAAAAACTGTTTTTT. The chain recombines TRBV2 with TRBJ1-4; TRBD1 aligns across 8 bases. CDR1 SNHLY and CDR2 FYNNEI come from the germline V gene. The CDR3 consists of 16 residues. The ends lost 6 bases at V and 1 base at J; junction bases unmatched: 7.

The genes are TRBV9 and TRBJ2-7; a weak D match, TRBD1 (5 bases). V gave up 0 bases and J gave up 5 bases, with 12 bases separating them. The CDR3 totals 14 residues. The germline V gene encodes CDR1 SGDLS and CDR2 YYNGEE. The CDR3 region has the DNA TGTGCCAGCAGCGTAGGGGAAAGGACAAACGAGCAGTACTTC. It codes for CASSVGERTNEQYF.